This entry concerns a single T cell receptor beta chain. The target antigen is unknown. These data originate in a study of glioma-infiltrating T cells after dendritic cell vaccination. Across the whole study: Three intradermal dendritic cell vaccine injections were given every two weeks. Study-wide results and caveats: The cohort had few patients with full blood and tumor sets.

Primers: 60 V beta forward and 13 J beta reverse. Libraries were prepared by immunoSEQ multiplex PCR; TCRdb keeps only in-frame clonotypes and omits some of them. The table includes approximately 93,000 clones, roughly 85% detected once. V was pared by 0 bases and J by 4 bases, with 14 bases between. The CDR3 extends over 17 amino acids. In germline, CDR1 is SGDLS, CDR2 YYNGEE. Time point indicated: after dendritic cell vaccination, including at tumor progression/relapse. The rearrangement links TRBV9 to TRBJ1-6; D perhaps matches TRBD1 (6 bases). Sequencing used blood, obtained after dendritic cell vaccination. The receptor comes from a human donor with glioblastoma. The CDR3 nucleotides read TGTGCCAGCAGCGTAGATGGGGGGGCCCGGTATAATTCACCCCTCCACTTT. This sequence encodes CASSVDGGARYNSPLHF.